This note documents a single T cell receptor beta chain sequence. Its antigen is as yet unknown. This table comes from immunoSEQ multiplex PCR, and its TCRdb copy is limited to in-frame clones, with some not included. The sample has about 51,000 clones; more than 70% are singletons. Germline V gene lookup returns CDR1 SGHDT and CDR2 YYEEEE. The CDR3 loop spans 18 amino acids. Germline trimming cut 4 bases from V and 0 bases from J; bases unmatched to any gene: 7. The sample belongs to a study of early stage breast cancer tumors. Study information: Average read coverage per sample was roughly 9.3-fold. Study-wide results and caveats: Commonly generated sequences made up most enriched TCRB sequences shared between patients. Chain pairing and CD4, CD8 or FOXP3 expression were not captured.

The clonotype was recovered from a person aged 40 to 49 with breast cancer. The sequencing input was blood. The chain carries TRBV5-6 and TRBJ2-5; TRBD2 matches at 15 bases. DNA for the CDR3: TGTGCCAGCAGCACCCGGACTAGCGGGAGGGACTACCAAGAGACCCAGTACTTC. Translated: CASSTRTSGRDYQETQYF.